A single sample gave rise to the 30 T cell receptor beta chains below, sequenced in a study of T cells in Graves' hyperthyroidism and ophthalmopathy. The CDR3 regions of TCR beta were amplified from RNA transcripts. A first-round RT-PCR of the TCR CDR3 used the HTBI primer set. TCRdb reprocessed the multiplex PCR reads via MiXCR and lists one record per CDR3 protein. The repertoire holds approximately 330,000 distinct CDR3 sequences, with around a sixth as singletons. The sequenced sample consisted of blood. The receptors come from a woman aged 50 to 60 with Graves' hyperthyroidism.

The DNA of the CDR3 is TGTGCCAGTAGTATCGGACTAGCAGACACAGATACGCAGTATTTT. It yields the protein CASSIGLADTDTQYF. The chain combines TRBV19 with TRBJ2-3, with TRBD2 matching over 8 bases. The V gene's germline CDR1 is LNHDA and CDR2 SQIVND (reference sequence). The CDR3 extends over 15 amino acids. Trimming at V came to 3 bases and at J to 2 bases, leaving 4 bases not matched to a gene.

The chain employs TRBV5-1 and TRBJ2-1; 15 nucleotides line up with TRBD2. The J segment lost 0 bases and the V segment lost 2 bases, leaving 3 bases of the junction unmatched. CDR3 length: 18 residues. Germline V gives CDR1 SGHRS, CDR2 YFSETQ. CDR3 DNA sequence: TGCGCCAGCAGCTTCGGACTAGCGGGGGGGCCCTCCTACAATGAGCAGTTCTTC. Translating it yields CASSFGLAGGPSYNEQFF.

Many counts were recorded for this clonotype. The chain carries TRBV28 and TRBJ1-5; D not resolved. Germline CDR1 is MDHEN and CDR2 is SYDVKM. V gave up 7 bases and J gave up 0 bases, with 16 bases separating them. The CDR3 has 16 residues. CDR3 bases: TGTGCCAGCAAGCGAGATTATTCTAATAGCAATCAGCCCCAGCATTTT. Its protein is CASKRDYSNSNQPQHF.

This clonotype has a handful of counts. The chain couples TRBV3-1 to TRBJ2-1; D may be TRBD1 (5 bases). Germline CDR1 and CDR2: LGHDT and YNNKEL (reference sequence). Trimming stripped 0 bases from V and 12 bases from J, with 12 bases between. The CDR3 is 13 residues long. In DNA, the CDR3 is TGTGCCAGCAGCCAAGACAGGGTGATTGGGCAGTTCTTC. The encoded protein is CASSQDRVIGQFF.

This clonotype was detected many times. As DNA, the CDR3 is TGTGCCAGCAGCAAGGACCTTTTACCCTCCTACGAGCAGTACTTC. Encoded protein: CASSKDLLPSYEQYF. The chain links TRBV11-1 to TRBJ2-7; D is unclear. V dropped 5 bases and J dropped 0 bases, with 14 bases sitting between them. In germline, CDR1 is SGHAT, CDR2 FQDESV (reference sequence). The CDR3 is made up of 15 amino acids.

The table lists this clonotype with a few counts. The chain combines TRBV14 with TRBJ2-7; 7 nucleotides line up with TRBD1. The V gene end was trimmed by 2 bases and the J gene end by 4 bases; junction bases not matched to a gene: 8. CDR3 size: 15 residues. In germline, CDR1 is SGHDN, CDR2 FVKESK. CDR3 sequence (DNA): TGTGCCAGCAGCCAACTAGACAGGGAATGGTACGAGCAGTACTTC. Translation: CASSQLDREWYEQYF.

This clonotype showed up many times. This chain uses TRBV20-1 with TRBJ2-1; a weak D match, TRBD2 (5 bases). Germline CDR1 reads DFQATT; CDR2 reads SNEGSKA (reference sequence). This CDR3 spans 17 amino acids. The V end was cut by 0 bases, the J end by 0 bases, with 15 bases between. Here the CDR3 DNA reads TGCAGTGCTAGAGATGTGCGGAGCGGTAGCTCCTACAATGAGCAGTTCTTC. Its protein product is CSARDVRSGSSYNEQFF.

The chain combines TRBV4-1 with TRBJ2-1; D not certain. Trimming cost V 4 bases and J 7 bases, with 17 bases left between them. The CDR3 loop spans 15 amino acids. CDR1 and CDR2 from the germline V gene are MGHRA and YSYEKL. CDR3 nucleotides: TGCGCCAGCAGCCTCGCCCCCCATTTTGGGAATGAGCAGTTCTTC. Translated, it gives CASSLAPHFGNEQFF.

The chain recombines TRBV29-1 with TRBJ2-5, with D maybe TRBD2 (6 bases). The CDR3 is made up of 13 amino acids. Germline CDR1 and CDR2: SQVTM and ANQGSEA. The CDR3 loop is CSGGSAEQETQYF. In DNA form, the CDR3 reads TGCAGTGGAGGGTCAGCGGAGCAAGAGACCCAGTACTTC.

About this clonotype: A much larger clone differs by one base, so this may be a read error. This chain connects TRBV18 to TRBJ1-1, with D perhaps TRBD1 (6 bases). The CDR3 loop spans 16 amino acids. Germline values: CDR1 KGHSH, CDR2 LQKENI. The CDR3 bases are TGTGCCAGCTCACCCGCTTCAGGGGTTGAGAACACTGAAGCTTCCTTT. This codes for CASSPASGVENTEASF.

Ten or more counts support this clonotype. The rearrangement links TRBV30 to TRBJ2-3; 8 nucleotides match TRBD2. This CDR3 contains 15 residues. The V and J ends lost 4 bases and 2 bases, in that order; junction bases with no gene match: 8. Germline CDR1 and CDR2: GTSNPN and SVGIG (reference sequence). CDR3 bases: TGTGCCTGGACGGGAGGGCGGGGGACCACAGATACGCAGTATTTT. It specifies CAWTGGRGTTDTQYF.

This clonotype has more than one count but fewer than ten. In nucleotides, the CDR3 is TGCGCCAGCAGCCCGCAGCGACAGCCACTCCTTCAGCCCCAGCATTTT. It translates to CASSPQRQPLLQPQHF. The V call is TRBV5-1, the J call TRBJ1-5, with TRBD1 as a possible D gene (5 bases). Trimming stripped 4 bases from V and 6 bases from J, with 20 bases between. From germline, CDR1 is SGHRS and CDR2 YFSETQ. CDR3 length equals 16 residues.

This clonotype was detected ten times or more. V usage is TRBV24-1 and J usage is TRBJ1-1; no clear D gene. Germline assignment: CDR1 KGHDR and CDR2 SFDVKD. This CDR3 comprises 13 residues. The V gene lost 7 bases and the J gene lost 4 bases, with 12 bases spanning the gap. The CDR3 DNA reads as TGTGCCACCAGGAGCAATGCGTTCACTGAAGCTTTCTTT. The encoded protein is CATRSNAFTEAFF.

This clonotype was detected ten times or more. V gene TRBV13 combines with J gene TRBJ1-1; D is undetermined. Trimming pared 7 bases from V and 1 base from J, leaving 13 bases between. The CDR3 sequence is 14 residues long. In germline, CDR1 is PRHDT, CDR2 FYEKMQ (reference sequence). The CDR3 here is CASNSEQTNTEAFF. CDR3 in DNA: TGTGCCAGCAACTCTGAACAGACGAACACTGAAGCTTTCTTT.

This rearrangement joins TRBV4-1 to TRBJ2-1; tentatively, D is TRBD2 (6 bases). The CDR3 has 13 residues. With 1 base removed from V and 8 bases from J, the gap between germline ends came to 9 bases. Germline lookup yields CDR1 MGHRA and CDR2 YSYEKL. CDR3 coding DNA: TGCGCCAGCAGCCAAGGGCGGGGCGATGAGCAGTTCTTC. Residues: CASSQGRGDEQFF.

This clonotype was picked up a small number of times. A single base separates this from a much larger clone, so it may be a read error. J is TRBJ2-1 and V is TRBV18; D is undetermined. CDR1 KGHSH and CDR2 LQKENI come from the germline V gene. The CDR3 has 15 amino acids. CDR3 nucleotides: TGTGCCAACTCACCCGGGCAGGCTTCCTACAATGAGCAGTTCTTC. Translation gives CANSPGQASYNEQFF.

The V gene is TRBV12-3 or TRBV12-4, the J gene TRBJ1-3, with 8 bases identical to TRBD1. V shed 11 bases, J shed 3 bases, and the junction held 12 bases outside the gene matches. The CDR3 is 15 residues long. CDR3 DNA: TGTGCCCCGGTGGCGGCAGGGGGCGGTGGAAACACCATATATTTT. Its protein is CAPVAAGGGGNTIYF.

This clonotype has just a few counts. This chain connects TRBV6-1 to TRBJ2-7; D gene unclear. The V and J ends lost 4 bases and 5 bases respectively, with 9 bases between them. Germline CDR1 reads MNHNS; CDR2 reads SASEGT. The CDR3 runs to 12 residues. This CDR3 reads CASSGASNEQYF. In DNA, the CDR3 is TGTGCCAGCAGTGGAGCTTCAAACGAGCAGTACTTC.

This chain links TRBV11-1 with TRBJ2-3; D may be TRBD1 or TRBD2 (6 bases each). CDR3 length: 16 amino acids. V lost 2 bases, J lost 3 bases, and 15 bases lay in between. From germline, CDR1 is SGHAT and CDR2 FQDESV (reference sequence). In DNA, the CDR3 is TGTGCCAGCAGCTTATTCGGGGGCGGTCTTACAGATACGCAGTATTTT. Protein product: CASSLFGGGLTDTQYF.

A remark on this clonotype: One base away lies a much larger clone, so this may be a sequencing read error. The chain uses TRBV9 and TRBJ2-7, with D perhaps being TRBD1 or TRBD2 (5 bases each). The CDR3 length is 15 residues. Looked up from germline, CDR1 is SGDLS and CDR2 is YYNGEE. V dropped 5 bases and J dropped 6 bases, with 21 bases sitting between them. The CDR3 protein is CASSLRDQVRPEQYF. DNA of the CDR3: TGTGCCAGCAGTCTCCGGGACCAGGTAAGGCCCGAGCAGTACTTC.

This clonotype came up a few times. The chain links TRBV5-6 to TRBJ2-5; TRBD2 agrees at 7 bases. V dropped 0 bases and J dropped 1; count of bases not matched to a gene: 3. The CDR3 extends over 15 amino acids. Germline loops: CDR1 SGHDT, CDR2 YYEEEE. CDR3 in DNA: TGTGCCAGCAGCTTGGAAGCGGGACTCCAAGAGACCCAGTACTTC. Amino acids: CASSLEAGLQETQYF.

The genes are TRBV20-1 and TRBJ2-2; the D is unclear. Trimming removed 6 bases at V and 7 bases at J, with 18 bases between. The CDR3 covers 14 residues. CDR1 and CDR2 from the germline V gene are DFQATT and SNEGSKA (reference sequence). The CDR3 region has the DNA TGCAGTGCCCCCGCCGAGACGTGGGACGGGGAGCTGTTTTTT. Protein: CSAPAETWDGELFF.

The chain has TRBV12-3 or TRBV12-4 and TRBJ1-5; 12 bases are shared with TRBD1. CDR3 length: 19 residues. Trimming cost V 1 base and J 2 bases; bases outside gene matches: 9. This chain's CDR3 is CASSLDRDRGRGGNQPQHF. CDR3 sequence (DNA): TGTGCCAGCAGTTTAGACCGGGACAGGGGGCGCGGGGGCAATCAGCCCCAGCATTTT.

This clonotype was detected a few times. The rearrangement links TRBV10-3 to TRBJ2-7, with 7 bases that match TRBD1. Germline loops: CDR1 ENHRY, CDR2 SYGVKD. The CDR3 is 14 residues long. V gave up 5 bases and J gave up 4 bases; unmatched junction bases: 8. DNA for the CDR3: TGTGCCATCAGTTTAGGACAGGAATCGTACGAGCAGTACTTC. Its translation: CAISLGQESYEQYF.

This clonotype was counted at least ten times. This sequence joins TRBV28 and TRBJ2-5; D may match TRBD1 or TRBD2 (5 bases each). CDR3 size: 17 residues. Trimming took 4 bases from V and 2 from J, leaving 20 bases between them. Looked up from germline, CDR1 is MDHEN and CDR2 is SYDVKM. The CDR3, as DNA: TGTGCCAGCAGTTCCCCCAATGTGGGGGAGACACAAGAGACCCAGTACTTC. Translation: CASSSPNVGETQETQYF.

This clonotype has a handful of counts. J is TRBJ1-2 and V is TRBV5-1; weak D call: TRBD1 (6 bases). The V and J ends lost 0 bases and 1 base respectively, with 13 bases between them. CDR1 and CDR2 (germline): SGHRS, YFSETQ. The CDR3 spans 16 residues. The CDR3, as DNA: TGCGCCAGCAGCTTGGCGGCAGGGGAGGTTAACTATGGCTACACCTTC. This gives the protein CASSLAAGEVNYGYTF.

This clonotype has a handful of counts. The V call is TRBV4-1, the J call TRBJ2-5, with D perhaps TRBD1 (6 bases). V lost 4 bases, J lost 6 bases, and 15 bases lay in between. This CDR3 region has 14 residues. Germline assignment: CDR1 MGHRA and CDR2 YSYEKL. CDR3 sequence (DNA): TGCGCCAGCAGCCGCCCCGGACAGTCGAAGACCCAGTACTTC. Translation gives CASSRPGQSKTQYF.

This clonotype was recorded at least ten times. This chain links TRBV10-3 with TRBJ2-3, with D hard to call. The CDR3 is made up of 15 amino acids. V lost 6 bases and J lost 0, with 13 bases in between. Germline assignment: CDR1 ENHRY and CDR2 SYGVKD. The CDR3 nucleotides are TGTGCCATCAGCCTAGGGCTATCTAGCACAGATACGCAGTATTTT. Protein product: CAISLGLSSTDTQYF.

The chain uses TRBV12-3 or TRBV12-4 and TRBJ2-3, with D perhaps matching TRBD1 (6 bases). The length of the CDR3 is 23 residues. The V end was cut by 2 bases, the J end by 4 bases, with 37 bases between. CDR3 sequence reads: CASSLRVPAHFGDSREGADTQYF. For the CDR3, the DNA is TGTGCCAGCAGTTTAAGGGTCCCCGCGCATTTTGGGGATTCCCGTGAGGGGGCAGATACGCAGTATTTT.

At least ten counts were recorded for this clonotype. The chain carries TRBV27 and TRBJ1-1; D might be TRBD1 (6 bases). The CDR3 loop spans 14 amino acids. CDR1 is MNHEY and CDR2 is SMNVEV in the germline V gene (reference sequence). The V gene lost 3 bases and the J gene lost 4 bases, with 12 bases spanning the gap. The CDR3 sequence: CASSFTGRLTEAFF. CDR3 coding DNA: TGTGCCAGCAGTTTCACAGGGCGCCTCACTGAAGCTTTCTTT.